Shown below are 29 T cell receptor beta chains from a single sample sequenced in a study of OX40 agonist ivuxolimab in advanced cancers. The table came from immunoSEQ multiplex PCR; TCRdb's copy has only in-frame clones and leaves some out. This table holds about 65,000 clones, about 90% found once. The sequencing used CD4+ or CD8+ T cells sorted from blood, collected in a trial of the OX40 agonist ivuxolimab. These receptors were obtained from an adult with an advanced solid tumor such as melanoma, head and neck, liver or kidney cancer.

The rearrangement links TRBV19 to TRBJ1-4; D not resolved. CDR3 size: 19 residues. Trimming removed 4 bases at V and 0 bases at J, with 21 bases between. Germline lookup yields CDR1 LNHDA and CDR2 SQIVND (reference sequence). In DNA form, the CDR3 reads TGTGCCAGTAGTACTCTCACAAATAAGGACCGCCCAACTAATGAAAAACTGTTTTTT. This gives the protein CASSTLTNKDRPTNEKLFF.

Only a few counts were recorded for this clone. The V gene is TRBV6-1, the J gene TRBJ2-7; D unresolved. The V gene's germline CDR1 is MNHNS and CDR2 SASEGT. CDR3 length equals 12 residues. V was cut by 3 bases and J by 3 bases, with 6 bases left in between. CDR3 in DNA: TGTGCCAGCAGTGACCCGAGCTACGAGCAGTACTTC. Its protein is CASSDPSYEQYF.

The gene calls are TRBV28 and TRBJ2-1; D is unresolved. V lost 7 bases to trimming and J lost 2 bases, with 3 bases between them. Germline CDR1 is MDHEN and CDR2 is SYDVKM. This CDR3 has 11 residues. The CDR3 DNA follows: TGTGCCAGCAAGGCCTACAATGAGCAGTTCTTC. Its translation: CASKAYNEQFF.

The rearrangement joins TRBV28 to TRBJ2-1, with 10 bases that match TRBD2. Germline trimming cut 3 bases from V and 3 bases from J; bases unmatched to any gene: 14. Germline CDR1 and CDR2: MDHEN and SYDVKM. The CDR3 is 19 amino acids. CDR3 in amino acids: CASSFPLSGRASYYNEQFF. CDR3 nucleotides: TGTGCCAGCAGTTTCCCCCTCAGCGGGAGGGCCTCTTACTACAATGAGCAGTTCTTC.

This rearrangement joins TRBV9 to TRBJ2-1; D may be TRBD2 (6 bases). V was trimmed by 2 bases and J by 4 bases, leaving 16 bases between them. This CDR3 has 16 residues. Germline CDR1 reads SGDLS; CDR2 reads YYNGEE. In DNA form, the CDR3 reads TGTGCCAGCAGCGTTCAATCCGGAGGGCCGTACAATGAGCAGTTCTTC. This encodes CASSVQSGGPYNEQFF.

This clone occurred once. The chain couples TRBV9 to TRBJ2-2; a possible D gene is TRBD1 (6 bases). The germline gives CDR1 SGDLS, CDR2 YYNGEE. Trimming removed 0 bases at V and 0 bases at J, with 9 bases between. The CDR3 extends over 16 amino acids. CDR3 protein: CASSVEGHPNTGELFF. DNA of the CDR3: TGTGCCAGCAGCGTAGAGGGACACCCGAACACCGGGGAGCTGTTTTTT.

CDR3 amino acids: CASTPSSGGGYGYTF. In nucleotides, the CDR3 is TGTGCCAGCACCCCATCTTCGGGGGGTGGCTATGGCTACACCTTC. The chain carries TRBV6-5 and TRBJ1-2; D is possibly TRBD1 (5 bases). Deletions cut 7 bases from V and 4 bases from J, with 19 bases between. The CDR3 consists of 15 residues. CDR1 and CDR2 from the germline V gene are MNHEY and SVGAGI.

This chain uses TRBV19 with TRBJ2-7; 7 bases fit TRBD2. Per the germline V gene, CDR1 is LNHDA and CDR2 is SQIVND (reference sequence). This CDR3 region has 14 residues. The J segment lost 1 base and the V segment lost 3 bases, leaving 3 bases of the junction unmatched. CDR3 DNA: TGTGCCAGTAGTATGGTCGGGAGGTCCTACGAGCAGTACTTC. It codes for CASSMVGRSYEQYF.

The chain has TRBV4-3 and TRBJ2-2; 7 bases match TRBD1. Germline CDR1 is LGHNA and CDR2 is YSLEER. The CDR3 totals 15 residues. Germline trimming cut 1 base from V and 8 bases from J; bases unmatched to any gene: 7. The CDR3 loop is CASSQGTGPWGELFF. Written as DNA, the CDR3 is TGCGCCAGCAGCCAAGGGACAGGCCCTTGGGGGGAGCTGTTTTTT.

This CDR3 reads CASSLLGQKSSYEQYF. As DNA, the CDR3 is TGTGCCAGCAGTTTACTAGGCCAGAAAAGTTCCTACGAGCAGTACTTC. V gene TRBV28 combines with J gene TRBJ2-7; D gene ambiguous. The V gene lost 2 bases and the J gene lost 1 base, with 15 bases spanning the gap. This CDR3 region has 16 residues. Germline V lookup: CDR1 MDHEN, CDR2 SYDVKM.

The V call is TRBV18, the J call TRBJ2-1; 7 bases agree with TRBD2. The CDR3 has 17 amino acids. Germline V gene data show CDR1 as KGHSH and CDR2 as LQKENI. J was trimmed by 7 bases and V by 6 bases; bases with no gene match: 18. CDR3 loop: CASSLRREALLWNEQFF. In DNA, the CDR3 is TGTGCCAGCTCCCTTAGACGGGAGGCCCTTTTGTGGAATGAGCAGTTCTTC.

This clone occurred once. The chain recombines TRBV4-3 with TRBJ2-1; TRBD2 aligns across 8 bases. CDR3 length: 15 amino acids. V gave up 3 bases and J gave up 5 bases; unmatched junction bases: 6. In germline, CDR1 is LGHNA, CDR2 YSLEER. The CDR3 DNA sequence: TGCGCCAGCAGCCAGGTCGGACTAGCCAACAATGAGCAGTTCTTC. It specifies CASSQVGLANNEQFF.

The chain links TRBV18 to TRBJ2-5; D may be TRBD1 (6 bases). V lost 6 bases and J lost 5, with 19 bases in between. The CDR3 extends over 15 amino acids. Germline CDR1 and CDR2: KGHSH and LQKENI. This CDR3 reads CASSAQRTVAETQYF. DNA for the CDR3: TGTGCCAGCTCCGCACAAAGGACAGTAGCGGAGACCCAGTACTTC.

This clone was detected once. The V gene is TRBV5-1, the J gene TRBJ1-4; 8 bases align to TRBD1. V trimming: 4 bases; J trimming: 0 bases; junction bases outside the gene matches: 5. Germline-derived CDR1 and CDR2 are SGHRS and YFSETQ. The CDR3 runs to 16 residues. The CDR3 DNA reads as TGCGCCAGCAGCCTCGGACAGGGAACAACTAATGAAAAACTGTTTTTT. It translates to CASSLGQGTTNEKLFF.

This chain uses TRBV19 with TRBJ2-1, with D possibly TRBD1 on 7 matching bases. Germline V lookup: CDR1 LNHDA, CDR2 SQIVND (reference sequence). Trimming took 4 bases from V and 6 from J, leaving 16 bases between them. The CDR3 sequence is 15 residues long. The CDR3 DNA sequence: TGTGCCAGTAGTAGAGGGACTTACAGGGGCAATGAGCAGTTCTTC. Translated: CASSRGTYRGNEQFF.

The V gene is TRBV13, the J gene TRBJ2-1, with D possibly called TRBD1 or TRBD2 (5 bases each). The CDR3 covers 12 residues. V lost 3 bases to trimming and J lost 7 bases, with 7 bases between them. Germline V gene lookup returns CDR1 PRHDT and CDR2 FYEKMQ (reference sequence). In DNA form, the CDR3 reads TGTGCCAGCAGCTTGGGACGGAATGAGCAGTTCTTC. Its translation is CASSLGRNEQFF.

This rearrangement joins TRBV2 to TRBJ1-2, with TRBD1 matching 10 bases. The length of the CDR3 is 16 residues. The V gene's germline CDR1 is SNHLY and CDR2 FYNNEI. V was clipped by 4 bases and J by 7 bases; unmatched bases: 12. CDR3 DNA sequence: TGTGCCAGCAGTGTACTCGGGACAGGGGTATTTGGTGGCTACACCTTC. It encodes CASSVLGTGVFGGYTF.

As concerns this clone: At one end, the junction sequence differs from germline, possibly due to a read error. The genes are TRBV28 and TRBJ2-7, with TRBD2 identical over 8 bases. Germline assignment: CDR1 MDHEN and CDR2 SYDVKM. CDR3 length: 12 residues. CDR3 bases: TGTGCCAGCAGTTCGCTCCCCCAGCGGGAGACTTTC. Translating it yields CASSSLPQRETF.

V and J are TRBV27 and TRBJ2-1; 8 positions match TRBD1. CDR1 and CDR2 (germline): MNHEY, SMNVEV (reference sequence). V was pared by 8 bases and J by 5 bases, with 11 bases of the junction left unmatched. This CDR3 is 15 amino acids long. In nucleotides, the CDR3 is TGTGCCAGCCGAGCTTACGGGACAGGAAACAATGAGCAGTTCTTC. This codes for CASRAYGTGNNEQFF.

V and J are TRBV11-1 and TRBJ1-3, with D unresolved. The CDR3 is made up of 16 amino acids. The germline V and J ends were trimmed by 1 base and 0 bases, with 10 bases remaining between them. Germline V gene data show CDR1 as SGHAT and CDR2 as FQDESV (reference sequence). CDR3 DNA sequence: TGTGCCAGCAGCTTAGAGGCCGGATACTCTGGAAACACCATATATTTT. This gives the protein CASSLEAGYSGNTIYF.

The V gene is TRBV30, the J gene TRBJ1-4, with D hard to call. The CDR3 sequence is 14 residues long. Germline V gene data show CDR1 as GTSNPN and CDR2 as SVGIG (reference sequence). V gave up 2 bases and J gave up 0 bases, with 7 bases separating them. The CDR3 is CAWSTIATNEKLFF. CDR3 bases: TGTGCCTGGAGTACGATTGCAACTAATGAAAAACTGTTTTTT.

This chain links TRBV7-9 with TRBJ2-7; tentative D call: TRBD2 (5 bases). V dropped 1 base and J dropped 7 bases, with 14 bases sitting between them. The germline V gene encodes CDR1 SEHNR and CDR2 FQNEAQ (reference sequence). This CDR3 has 14 amino acids. DNA for the CDR3: TGTGCCAGCAGCTTAGTGGAAGGGCCGGGAGAGCAGTACTTC. Its translation is CASSLVEGPGEQYF.

V gene TRBV5-4 combines with J gene TRBJ1-6, with D perhaps matching TRBD1 (5 bases). Trimming left V 0 bases short and J 6 bases short, with 7 bases between. CDR1 is SGHNT and CDR2 is YYREEE in the germline V gene (reference sequence). This CDR3 is 14 amino acids long. The CDR3 loop reads CASSLDRSNSPLHF. CDR3 in DNA: TGTGCCAGCAGCTTGGACAGGTCTAATTCACCCCTCCACTTT.

About this clone: The sample contains more than one DNA sequence encoding this CDR3. The chain couples TRBV7-2 to TRBJ2-3, with TRBD2 matching 8 bases. V trimming: 5 bases; J trimming: 3 bases; junction bases outside the gene matches: 1. This CDR3 has 13 amino acids. Germline CDR1 reads SGHTA; CDR2 reads FQGNSA. In DNA, the CDR3 is TGTGCCAGCAGCCCGGGGGGGACAGATACGCAGTATTTT. The encoded protein is CASSPGGTDTQYF.

The chain recombines TRBV7-9 with TRBJ2-1; 10 nucleotides agree with TRBD1. V dropped 9 bases and J dropped 0; count of bases not matched to a gene: 2. Germline assignment: CDR1 SEHNR and CDR2 FQNEAQ (reference sequence). The CDR3 runs to 14 residues. CDR3 sequence reads: CARGTGDSYNEQFF. Written as DNA, the CDR3 is TGTGCCAGGGGGACAGGGGACTCCTACAATGAGCAGTTCTTC.

V is TRBV19 and J is TRBJ2-3; 7 positions match TRBD1. Germline loops: CDR1 LNHDA, CDR2 SQIVND (reference sequence). The trim removed 4 bases at V and 2 bases at J, leaving 9 bases unmatched. The CDR3 runs to 16 residues. This CDR3 reads CASSTSPGTATDTQYF. CDR3 DNA: TGTGCCAGTAGTACCTCCCCCGGGACAGCCACAGATACGCAGTATTTT.

This chain joins TRBV9 and TRBJ1-2; unclear D gene. V lost 0 bases to trimming and J lost 7 bases, with 16 bases between them. Per germline, CDR1 SGDLS and CDR2 YYNGEE. The length of the CDR3 is 15 residues. CDR3 in amino acids: CASSVEPVPEAGYTF. CDR3 nucleotide sequence: TGTGCCAGCAGCGTAGAACCCGTGCCCGAGGCTGGCTACACCTTC.

The V gene is TRBV30, the J gene TRBJ1-1; D is unresolved. CDR1 and CDR2 from the germline V gene are GTSNPN and SVGIG (reference sequence). CDR3 length: 13 amino acids. V lost 0 bases and J 0 bases, leaving 5 bases between the germline ends. The CDR3 nucleotides read TGTGCCTGGAGTGTATCAATGAACACTGAAGCTTTCTTT. Amino acids: CAWSVSMNTEAFF.

The rearrangement joins TRBV28 to TRBJ1-2; 9 bases fit TRBD1. V gave up 7 bases and J gave up 8 bases; unmatched junction bases: 8. Germline V lookup: CDR1 MDHEN, CDR2 SYDVKM. This CDR3 is built from 13 residues. The CDR3 sequence: CASMSQGAGGYTF. DNA of the CDR3: TGTGCCAGCATGTCACAGGGGGCGGGGGGCTACACCTTC.